The rows below give T cell receptor beta chains drawn from one sample of a study of cytomegalovirus exposure and HLA in healthy donors. The assay was immunoSEQ multiplex PCR, and TCRdb's table has in-frame clones only and misses some. The data show over 150,000 clones, with about 85% seen just once and 2% to 3% held by the top ten. The sample taken for sequencing was PBMCs. Every receptor here comes from a man aged 25 to 40 in good health and CMV-seropositive. Both conserved end residues are part of each CDR3. Each record gives: D gene, clone size, V gene, J gene, CDR3 protein, CDR3 DNA. D genes are given only for firm matches. Clone sizes are given selectively: once, few, many, or a class where the clone is expanded.

TRBD1	.	TRBV7-2	TRBJ2-3	CASSLVGTGTTDTQYF	TGTGCCAGCAGCTTAGTGGGGACAGGTACAACAGATACGCAGTATTTT
TRBD2	.	TRBV2	TRBJ2-1	CASLTSGLLDEQFF	TGTGCCAGCCTGACTAGCGGCCTTCTCGATGAGCAGTTCTTC
.	.	TRBV7-3	TRBJ2-3	CASSLDYHTDTQYF	TGTGCCAGCAGCTTAGACTACCACACAGATACGCAGTATTTT
.	once	TRBV14	TRBJ2-7	CASRQERAYEQYF	TGTGCCAGCAGGCAAGAACGGGCCTACGAGCAGTACTTC
TRBD2	.	TRBV11-3	TRBJ2-1	CASTPGLAGYEQFF	TGTGCCAGCACCCCGGGACTAGCGGGATATGAGCAGTTCTTC
.	.	TRBV7-9	TRBJ1-3	CASSLGGGNPGNTIYF	TGTGCCAGCAGCTTAGGGGGAGGGAACCCTGGAAACACCATATATTTT
TRBD1	.	TRBV7-9	TRBJ1-2	CASSPGGYGYTF	TGTGCCAGCAGCCCAGGGGGGTATGGCTACACCTTC
TRBD2	.	TRBV2	TRBJ2-1	CASSGPEGPTSGTYNEQFF	TGTGCCAGCAGTGGGCCGGAGGGGCCGACTAGCGGGACGTACAATGAGCAGTTCTTC
.	.	TRBV9	TRBJ2-2	CASSPLGTHTGELFF	TGTGCCAGCAGCCCACTCGGGACACACACCGGGGAGCTGTTTTTT
.	.	TRBV5-5	TRBJ2-7	CASSLNYEQYF	TGTGCCAGCAGCCTAAACTACGAGCAGTACTTC
TRBD1	.	TRBV6-5	TRBJ2-2	CASSYPGGRGELFF	TGTGCCAGCAGTTACCCAGGGGGCCGCGGGGAGCTGTTTTTT
.	.	TRBV5-8	TRBJ1-6	CASSLVAGSPLHF	TGTGCCAGCAGCTTGGTAGCCGGTTCACCCCTCCACTTT
TRBD1	.	TRBV5-4	TRBJ2-2	CASSLYRGRDTGELFF	TGTGCCAGCAGCTTGTACAGGGGAAGGGACACCGGGGAGCTGTTTTTT
.	.	TRBV5-4	TRBJ1-2	CASRGGADYGYTF	TGTGCCAGCAGGGGGGGGGCCGACTATGGCTACACCTTC
TRBD1	.	TRBV7-9	TRBJ2-7	CSSTPPSGTGLYEQYF	TGTTCCAGCACCCCTCCCTCTGGGACAGGGTTATACGAGCAGTACTTC
.	.	TRBV25-1	TRBJ2-6	CASTEGLYNVLTF	TGTGCCAGCACCGAGGGACTCTACAACGTCCTGACTTTC
.	few	TRBV6-5	TRBJ1-5	CASSYTVNSNQPQHF	TGTGCCAGCAGTTACACAGTCAATAGCAATCAGCCCCAGCATTTT
.	.	TRBV5-1	TRBJ2-7	CASSLEGSLTYEQYF	TGCGCCAGCAGCTTGGAAGGGAGTTTAACCTACGAGCAGTACTTC
.	once	TRBV9	TRBJ2-2	CASAGGSDTGELFF	TGTGCCAGCGCTGGGGGGAGCGACACCGGGGAGCTGTTTTTT